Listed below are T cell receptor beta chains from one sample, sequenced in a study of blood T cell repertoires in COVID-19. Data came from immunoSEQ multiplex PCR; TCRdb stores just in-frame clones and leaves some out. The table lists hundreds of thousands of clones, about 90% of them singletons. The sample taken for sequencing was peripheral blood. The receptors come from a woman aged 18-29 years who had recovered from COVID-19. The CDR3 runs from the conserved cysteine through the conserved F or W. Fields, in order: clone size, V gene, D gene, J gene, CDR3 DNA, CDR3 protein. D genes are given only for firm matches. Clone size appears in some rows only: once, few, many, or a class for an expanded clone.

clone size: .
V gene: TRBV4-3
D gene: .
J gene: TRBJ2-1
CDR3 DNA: TGCGCCAGCAGCCAAGAAAGGAAGCGGGACAATGAGCAGTTCTTC
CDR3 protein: CASSQERKRDNEQFF

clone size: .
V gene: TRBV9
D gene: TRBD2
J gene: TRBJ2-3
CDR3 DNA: TGTGCCAGCAGAAGCGGGAGTGACACAGATACGCAGTATTTT
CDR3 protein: CASRSGSDTDTQYF

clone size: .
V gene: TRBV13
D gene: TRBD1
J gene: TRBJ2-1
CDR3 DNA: TGTGCCAGCAGCCCAGCGACAGGGACGGATGAGCAGTTCTTC
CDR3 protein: CASSPATGTDEQFF

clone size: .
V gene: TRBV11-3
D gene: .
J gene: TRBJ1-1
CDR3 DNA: TGTGCCAGCAGCTCATCTCCGGACAGAGCAAGGACTGAAGCTTTCTTT
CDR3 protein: CASSSSPDRARTEAFF

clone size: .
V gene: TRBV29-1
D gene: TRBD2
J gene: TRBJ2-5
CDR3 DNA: TGCAGCGGGGAGACTAGCGGGAGCCAAGAGACCCAGTACTTC
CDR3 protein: CSGETSGSQETQYF

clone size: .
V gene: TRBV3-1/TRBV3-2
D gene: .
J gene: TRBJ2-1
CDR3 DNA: TGTGCCAGCAGCCAAAGCACGGGACTTATACCGAATGAGCAGTTCTTC
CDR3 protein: CASSQSTGLIPNEQFF

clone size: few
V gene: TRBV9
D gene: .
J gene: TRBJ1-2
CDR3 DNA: TGTGCCAGCAGCGTACAGGGCACTAACTATGGCTACACCTTC
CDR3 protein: CASSVQGTNYGYTF

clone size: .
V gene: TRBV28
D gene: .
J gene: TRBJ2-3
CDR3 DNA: TGTGCCAGCAGTTTATTTTCCGGGGCAGATACGCAGTATTTT
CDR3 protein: CASSLFSGADTQYF

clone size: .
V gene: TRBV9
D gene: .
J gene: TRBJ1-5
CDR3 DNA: TGTGCCAGCAGCGACGGGGATGGCAATCAGCCCCAGCATTTT
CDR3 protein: CASSDGDGNQPQHF

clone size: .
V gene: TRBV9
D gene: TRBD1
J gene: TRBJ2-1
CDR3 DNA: TGTGCCAGCAGCGTAGTGGGGACAGGGGGAGTAAATGAGCAGTTCTTC
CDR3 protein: CASSVVGTGGVNEQFF

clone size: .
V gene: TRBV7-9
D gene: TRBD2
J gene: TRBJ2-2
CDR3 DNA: TGTGCCAGCAGCCTTTCCGGGACTACCCTCACCGGGGAGCTGTTTTTT
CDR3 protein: CASSLSGTTLTGELFF

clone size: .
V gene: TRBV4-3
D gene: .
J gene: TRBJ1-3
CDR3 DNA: TGCGCCAGCAGCCAAGGCACATCAGGCTCTGGAAACACCATATATTTT
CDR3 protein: CASSQGTSGSGNTIYF

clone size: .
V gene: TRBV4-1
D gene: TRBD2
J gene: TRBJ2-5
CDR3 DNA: TGCGCCAGCAGCCAGGACCTAGCGGGCGCCGGGCGGACCCAGTACTTC
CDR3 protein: CASSQDLAGAGRTQYF

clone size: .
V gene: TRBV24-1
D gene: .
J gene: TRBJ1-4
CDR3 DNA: TGTGCCACCAGTGCGGCAGGGGATAATGAAAAACTGTTTTTT
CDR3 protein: CATSAAGDNEKLFF

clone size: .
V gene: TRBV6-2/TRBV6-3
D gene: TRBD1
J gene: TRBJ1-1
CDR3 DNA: TGTGCCAGCAGTTCGCCGGACAGGGGGCGGACTGAAGCTTTCTTT
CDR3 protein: CASSSPDRGRTEAFF

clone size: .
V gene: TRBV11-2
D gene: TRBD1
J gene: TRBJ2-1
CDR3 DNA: TGTGCCAGCAGCTTGGGACAGGGGGACTACAATGAGCAGTTCTTC
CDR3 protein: CASSLGQGDYNEQFF

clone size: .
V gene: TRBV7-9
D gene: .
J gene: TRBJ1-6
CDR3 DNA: TGTGCCAGCAGCCCCTTGGGCCCAGGGGAATCCTATAATTCACCCCTCCACTTT
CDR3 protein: CASSPLGPGESYNSPLHF

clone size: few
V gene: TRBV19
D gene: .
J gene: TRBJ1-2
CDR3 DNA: TGTGCCAGTACCCTGGGGGGACTGCGAAATGGCTACACCTTC
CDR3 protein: CASTLGGLRNGYTF

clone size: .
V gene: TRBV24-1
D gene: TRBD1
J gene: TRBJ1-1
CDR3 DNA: TGTGCCACCGGAGACAGGGGCCTTGAAGCTTTCTTT
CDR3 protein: CATGDRGLEAFF

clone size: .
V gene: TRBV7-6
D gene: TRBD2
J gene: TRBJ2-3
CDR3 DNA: TGTGCCAGCAGCCACCCTTTGCGGGAGAATTTAGATACGCAGTATTTT
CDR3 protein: CASSHPLRENLDTQYF

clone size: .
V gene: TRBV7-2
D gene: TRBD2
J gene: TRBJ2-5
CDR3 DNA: TGTGCCAGCAGCCTCGGACTAGCGGGAGTCCGCCAAGAGACCCAGTACTTC
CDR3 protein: CASSLGLAGVRQETQYF

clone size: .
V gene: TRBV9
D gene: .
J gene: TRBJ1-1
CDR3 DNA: TGTGCCAGCAGCGTAGGTCATTTGTACACTGAAGCTTTCTTT
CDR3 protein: CASSVGHLYTEAFF

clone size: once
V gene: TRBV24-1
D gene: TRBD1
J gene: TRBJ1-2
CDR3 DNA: TGTGCCACCAGTGATACCAGGGGGGCCCGTGGCTACACCTTC
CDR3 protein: CATSDTRGARGYTF

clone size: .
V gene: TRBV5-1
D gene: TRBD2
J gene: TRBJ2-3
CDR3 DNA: TGCGCCAGCAGCCTCGGGACTAGCGGGAGGGCATTAGATACGCAGTATTTT
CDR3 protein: CASSLGTSGRALDTQYF

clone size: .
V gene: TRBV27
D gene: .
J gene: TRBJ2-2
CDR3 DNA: TGTGCCAGCAGTCCCCAGAACACCGGGGAGCTGTTTTTT
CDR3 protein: CASSPQNTGELFF

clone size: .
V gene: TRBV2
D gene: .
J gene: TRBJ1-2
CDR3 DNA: TGTGCCAGCAGAAGGGGTCGCTATGGCTACACCTTC
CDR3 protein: CASRRGRYGYTF

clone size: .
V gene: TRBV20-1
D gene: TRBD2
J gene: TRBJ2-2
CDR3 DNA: TGCAGTGCTATTAGCGGGAGGGAGCTGTTTTTT
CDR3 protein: CSAISGRELFF

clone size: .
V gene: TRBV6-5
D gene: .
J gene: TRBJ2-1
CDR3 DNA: TGTGCCAGCAGTTCGTCCAATGAGCAGTTCTTC
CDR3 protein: CASSSSNEQFF

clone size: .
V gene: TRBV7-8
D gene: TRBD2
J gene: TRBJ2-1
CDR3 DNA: TGTGCCAGCAGCCCCGGGGGGGCCAATGAGCAGTTCTTC
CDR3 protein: CASSPGGANEQFF

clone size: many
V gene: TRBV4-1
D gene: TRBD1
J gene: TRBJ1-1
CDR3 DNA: TGCGCCAGCAGCCCCTTTAGGAACAGGGGATTCACTGAAGCTTTCTTT
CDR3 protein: CASSPFRNRGFTEAFF

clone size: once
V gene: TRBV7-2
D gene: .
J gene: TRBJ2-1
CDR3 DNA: TGTGCCAGCAGCTTAGTTTGGGGGGAGCCTTACAATGAGCAGTTCTTC
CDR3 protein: CASSLVWGEPYNEQFF

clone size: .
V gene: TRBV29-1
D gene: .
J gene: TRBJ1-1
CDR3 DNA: TGCAGCGTGAGGGAGGGGATGAACACTGAAGCTTTCTTT
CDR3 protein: CSVREGMNTEAFF